This T cell receptor (beta chain) comes out of a study of T cells expressing NK-cell markers. Germline-derived CDR1 and CDR2 are LGHDT and YNNKEL (reference sequence). This CDR3 region has 14 residues. With the 5' RACE reads reprocessed, TCRdb shows one record per CDR3 protein and no DNA. The listing contains 150,000 to 180,000 distinct CDR3 sequences. This rearrangement joins TRBV3-1 to TRBJ2-7; TCRdb names TRBD1, which stays unverified in the absence of DNA. The TCR comes from a woman between 45 and 60 years old in good health. Sequencing was done on a sample of blood T cells: a sorted CD56 or NKG2C T cell subset, CD4+ or CD8+ T cells, or bulk PBMC T cells (not recorded which). CDR3 residues: CASSPRSPEGEQYF.